The rows below give T cell receptor beta chains drawn from one sample of a study of T cell responses to AZD1222 COVID-19 vaccine. Produced via immunoSEQ multiplex PCR; TCRdb's table is partial and in-frame only. This table has roughly 140,000 clones, 85% to 90% appearing once. Sequenced here: peripheral blood, sampled 28 days after the second AZD1222 dose. The receptors were gathered from an adult who received the AZD1222 COVID-19 vaccine. Both conserved end residues are part of each CDR3. The D gene is left open where the match is weak. The listing skips clone size in some rows; elsewhere it reads once, few, many or a size class.

>TRBV6-5|NA|TRBJ1-1|NA
TGTGCCAGCACGGTGGGGCCAGGGAACACTGAAGCTTTCTTT
CASTVGPGNTEAFF
>TRBV29-1|NA|TRBJ1-4|NA
TGCAGCGTTGAACGGGGGGGGTACGGTGAAAAACTGTTTTTT
CSVERGGYGEKLFF
>TRBV28|NA|TRBJ1-3|once
TGTGCCAGCGGCGAGGGGGGGGCTGGAAACACCATATATTTT
CASGEGGAGNTIYF
>TRBV10-3|NA|TRBJ1-4|NA
TGTGCCATCAGTGAGTCCATTGAAAAACTGTTTTTT
CAISESIEKLFF
>TRBV27|TRBD2|TRBJ2-3|NA
TGTGCCAGCAGTTTATTCGGACTAGCGCAATCTACAGATACGCAGTATTTT
CASSLFGLAQSTDTQYF
>TRBV6-5|TRBD1|TRBJ1-2|NA
TGTGCCAGCAGCTCGACAGGGGTCTATGGCTACACCTTC
CASSSTGVYGYTF
>TRBV2|TRBD1|TRBJ1-2|NA
TGTGCCAGCAGGCTGACAGGGGCGAGCTATGGCTACACCTTC
CASRLTGASYGYTF
>TRBV28|NA|TRBJ2-1|NA
TGTGCCAGCAGTTCACGGGGTACCTACAATGAGCAGTTCTTC
CASSSRGTYNEQFF
>TRBV19|TRBD1|TRBJ1-1|NA
TGTGCCAGTAGTAGGCGGGACAGGGGTATTAACACTGAAGCTTTCTTT
CASSRRDRGINTEAFF
>TRBV11-2|NA|TRBJ1-1|NA
TGTGCCAGCAGGGTAGAATCTACATCGGAAGCTTTCTTT
CASRVESTSEAFF
>TRBV7-8|NA|TRBJ2-6|NA
TGTGCCAGCAGCTTATTGGCCTCTCGGGGAAGGTTGGGCTCTGGGGCCAACGTCCTGACTTTC
CASSLLASRGRLGSGANVLTF
>TRBV3-1/TRBV3-2|NA|TRBJ1-5|once
TGTGCCAGCAGTCTTGGACGGAATAGCAATCAGCCCCAGCATTTT
CASSLGRNSNQPQHF
>TRBV5-5|NA|TRBJ2-2|NA
TGTGCCAGCAGCTTGGCCCGGACTCCCGGGGAGCTGTTTTTT
CASSLARTPGELFF
>TRBV2|NA|TRBJ1-3|NA
TGTGCCAGCAGTGGTGAGGCCTCTGGAAACACCATATATTTT
CASSGEASGNTIYF
>TRBV27|NA|TRBJ1-5|NA
TGTGCCAGCAGTCCCCGGACAGTTGAGGGCAATCAGCCCCAGCATTTT
CASSPRTVEGNQPQHF
>TRBV2|TRBD2|TRBJ2-3|NA
TGTGCCAGCAGTGGCGGGACTAGCGGCACAGATACGCAGTATTTT
CASSGGTSGTDTQYF
>TRBV2|NA|TRBJ1-3|NA
TGTGCCAGCAGTGAAGGCAGGGCTGGAAACACCATATATTTT
CASSEGRAGNTIYF
>TRBV5-1|NA|TRBJ1-5|NA
TGCGCCAGCAGTACGTCTGGGGGGAATCAGCCCCAGCATTTT
CASSTSGGNQPQHF
>TRBV5-1|NA|TRBJ1-4|NA
TGCGCCAGCAGCCAGGGGACACTCTCAACTAATGAAAAACTGTTTTTT
CASSQGTLSTNEKLFF